The T cell receptor beta chain described here comes from a study of OX40 agonist ivuxolimab in advanced cancers. The germline V gene encodes CDR1 MNHEY and CDR2 SVGAGI. The V and J ends lost 5 bases and 5 bases respectively, with 13 bases between them. The CDR3 totals 14 residues. Comments on this clone: Its antigen is still unknown.

Whole-study findings and limits: Circulating CD4+ and CD8+ T cells showed clonal expansion by week 6 at 0.1 to 3.0 mg/kg.

Clones were read by immunoSEQ multiplex PCR, and TCRdb kept only the in-frame ones, dropping some. The profile shows around 95,000 clones, around 90% of them singletons. The sequencing used CD4+ or CD8+ T cells sorted from blood, collected in a trial of the OX40 agonist ivuxolimab. J is TRBJ2-1 and V is TRBV6-5; no definite D call. This TCR was recovered from an adult with an advanced solid tumor such as melanoma, head and neck, liver or kidney cancer. CDR3 loop: CASSPLMVDNEQFF. The CDR3 coding sequence is TGTGCCAGCAGTCCCTTAATGGTGGACAATGAGCAGTTCTTC.